This TCR beta chain was recovered during a study of lymphopenia after photon versus proton radiotherapy. Data came from immunoSEQ multiplex PCR; TCRdb stores just in-frame clones and leaves some out. The sample comprises more than 11,000 clones, approximately 83% of which are singletons, and 27% rests with the top ten. Study results and caveats: Only patients who died were analyzed for survival; proton advantage is unproven.

This clone appeared a single time. The target antigen is unknown. This CDR3 is 14 amino acids long. Germline CDR1 reads LNHDA; CDR2 reads SQIVND (reference sequence). The V and J ends lost 7 bases and 8 bases respectively, with 19 bases between them. The V and J genes are TRBV19 and TRBJ2-3; D possibly uses TRBD1 or TRBD2 (6 bases each). The sample in question was peripheral blood, obtained from a patient treated with photon-based radiotherapy. This TCR was sampled from a man over 45 with gastric cancer. The CDR3 protein is CASTMSGGRGTQYF. CDR3 bases: TGTGCCAGTACCATGAGTGGGGGGCGAGGTACGCAGTATTTT.